Listed here are 4 T cell receptor beta chains from one sample, sequenced in a study of blood T cell repertoires in COVID-19. The method was immunoSEQ multiplex PCR; TCRdb's version includes in-frame clones alone and lacks a portion of them. The data contain about 330,000 clones, about 92% of them singletons. The sample consisted of PBMCs or T cells enriched from blood (not recorded which). Receptors originate from a woman in her 30s who had recovered from COVID-19.

The chain links TRBV19 to TRBJ1-2, with 11 bases identical to TRBD1. Germline CDR1 is LNHDA and CDR2 is SQIVND (reference sequence). The CDR3 is made up of 15 amino acids. Germline trimming cut 6 bases from V and 4 bases from J; bases unmatched to any gene: 7. CDR3 residues: CASRNPGQGGYGYTF. In DNA form, the CDR3 reads TGTGCCAGTAGAAATCCGGGACAGGGGGGCTATGGCTACACCTTC.

V is TRBV28 and J is TRBJ1-5, with TRBD1 identical over 8 bases. The CDR3 contains 14 residues. Trimming at V came to 6 bases and at J to 7 bases, leaving 8 bases not matched to a gene. The germline V gene has CDR1 MDHEN and CDR2 SYDVKM. CDR3 DNA: TGTGCCAGCAGCGGACAGGGAAGGGCCCAGCCCCAGCATTTT. This sequence encodes CASSGQGRAQPQHF.

The chain recombines TRBV3-1 (or the pseudogene TRBV3-2) with TRBJ2-5; TRBD1 is a possible D gene (6 bases). Trimming pared 2 bases from V and 2 bases from J, leaving 9 bases between. The CDR3 is made up of 14 amino acids. Germline V gene lookup returns CDR1 LGHDT and CDR2 YNNKEL (reference sequence). The chain's CDR3 is CASSQRTVQETQYF. CDR3 bases: TGTGCCAGCAGCCAACGGACAGTTCAAGAGACCCAGTACTTC.

V and J are TRBV28 and TRBJ2-3, with TRBD2 identical over 14 bases. The CDR3 totals 18 residues. Germline V gene sequence: CDR1 MDHEN, CDR2 SYDVKM. The V and J ends lost 5 bases and 1 base, in that order; junction bases with no gene match: 8. CDR3 residues: CASSPGTSGRYGTDTQYF. In nucleotides, the CDR3 is TGTGCCAGCAGTCCCGGGACTAGCGGGAGATACGGCACAGATACGCAGTATTTT.